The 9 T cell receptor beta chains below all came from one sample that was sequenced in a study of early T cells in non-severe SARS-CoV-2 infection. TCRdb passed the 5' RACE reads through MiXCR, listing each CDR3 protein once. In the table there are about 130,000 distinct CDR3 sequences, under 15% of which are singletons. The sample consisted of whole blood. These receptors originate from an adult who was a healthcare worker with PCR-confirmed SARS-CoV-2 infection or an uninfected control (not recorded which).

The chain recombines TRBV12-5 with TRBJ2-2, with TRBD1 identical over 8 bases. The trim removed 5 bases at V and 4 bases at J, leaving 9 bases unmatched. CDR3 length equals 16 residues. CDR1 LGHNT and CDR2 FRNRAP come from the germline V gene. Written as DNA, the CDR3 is TGTGCTAGTGGTGCCGGGACAGGAGGAGTCACCGGGGAGCTGTTTTTT. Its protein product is CASGAGTGGVTGELFF. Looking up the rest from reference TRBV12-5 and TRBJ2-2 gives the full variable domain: DARVTQTPRHKVTEMGQEVTMRCQPILGHNTVFWYRQTMMQGLELLAYFRNRAPLDDSGMPKDRFSAEMPDATLATLKIQPSEPRDSAVYFCASGAGTGGVTGELFFGEGSRLTVL.

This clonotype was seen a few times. This chain's CDR3 is CASKWQGNQPQHF. The CDR3 nucleotides read TGTGCCAGCAAGTGGCAGGGTAATCAGCCCCAGCATTTT. The genes are TRBV2 and TRBJ1-5; TRBD1 might be the D (5 bases). The germline V and J ends were trimmed by 7 bases and 4 bases, with 11 bases remaining between them. Germline-derived CDR1 and CDR2 are SNHLY and FYNNEI. This CDR3 is 13 amino acids long.

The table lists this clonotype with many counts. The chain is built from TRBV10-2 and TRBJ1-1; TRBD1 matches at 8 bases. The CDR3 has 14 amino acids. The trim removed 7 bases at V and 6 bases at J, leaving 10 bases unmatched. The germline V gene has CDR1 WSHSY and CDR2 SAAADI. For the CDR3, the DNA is TGCGCCAGCACAACTCAACAGGGGGGCGCTGAAGCTTTCTTT. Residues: CASTTQQGGAEAFF.

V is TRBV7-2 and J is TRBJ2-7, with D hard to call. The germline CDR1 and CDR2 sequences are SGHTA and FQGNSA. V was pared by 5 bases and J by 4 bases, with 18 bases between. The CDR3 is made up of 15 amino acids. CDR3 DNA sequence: TGTGCCAGCAGCATAACAGTCGCCAGTAAGTACGAGCAGTACTTC. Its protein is CASSITVASKYEQYF.

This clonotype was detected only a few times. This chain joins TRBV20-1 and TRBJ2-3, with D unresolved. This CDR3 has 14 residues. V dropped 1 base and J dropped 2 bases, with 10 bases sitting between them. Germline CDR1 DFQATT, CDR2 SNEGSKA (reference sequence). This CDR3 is CSARAGLLTDTQYF. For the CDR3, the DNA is TGCAGTGCTAGAGCCGGGCTCCTCACAGATACGCAGTATTTT.

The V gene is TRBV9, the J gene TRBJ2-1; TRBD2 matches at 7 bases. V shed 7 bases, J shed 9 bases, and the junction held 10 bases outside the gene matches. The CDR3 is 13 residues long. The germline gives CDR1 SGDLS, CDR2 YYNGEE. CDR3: CASARGRDGEQFF. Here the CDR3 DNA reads TGTGCCAGCGCCAGAGGGAGGGATGGTGAGCAGTTCTTC. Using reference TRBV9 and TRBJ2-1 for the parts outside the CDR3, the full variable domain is DSGVTQTPKHLITATGQRVTLRCSPRSGDLSVYWYQQSLDQGLQFLIQYYNGEERAKGNILERFSAQQFPDLHSELNLSSLELGDSALYFCASARGRDGEQFFGPGTRLTVL.

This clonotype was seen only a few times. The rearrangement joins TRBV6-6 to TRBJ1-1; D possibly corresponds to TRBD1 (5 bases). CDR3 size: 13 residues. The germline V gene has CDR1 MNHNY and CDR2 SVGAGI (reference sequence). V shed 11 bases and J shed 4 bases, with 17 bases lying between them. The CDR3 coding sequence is TGTGCCGGCCGCAAAGGGGAGGCCACTGAAGCTTTCTTT. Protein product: CAGRKGEATEAFF.

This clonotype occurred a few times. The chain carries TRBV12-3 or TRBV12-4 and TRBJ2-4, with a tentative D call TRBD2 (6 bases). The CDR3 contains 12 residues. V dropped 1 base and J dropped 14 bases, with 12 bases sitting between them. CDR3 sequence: CASSLGGGAEYF. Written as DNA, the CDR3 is TGTGCCAGCAGTTTAGGGGGCGGGGCGGAGTACTTC.

CDR3 amino acids: CSAKISTDTQYF. The CDR3 DNA reads as TGCAGTGCCAAAATAAGCACAGATACGCAGTATTTT. The J gene is TRBJ2-3, the V gene TRBV20-1, with D uncertain. V lost 6 bases, J lost 0 bases, and 7 bases lay in between. This CDR3 region has 12 residues. Germline-derived CDR1 and CDR2 are DFQATT and SNEGSKA (reference sequence).